A selection of T cell receptor beta chains follows, all from one sample in a study of human T cells and chemical hapten exposure. Using its own MiXCR run on the RACE reads, TCRdb lists one record per CDR3 protein. Among some 43,000 distinct CDR3 sequences, just under 4% were seen once, and the ten largest hold 20% to 30%. The starting material was whole blood, obtained in connection with sensitization to the hapten diphenylcyclopropenone (DPC). All receptors derive from a man aged 50 to 59 with alopecia areata. Some clones in this sample may be carry-over from other donors' samples. Each CDR3 is given without its conserved first and last residue. The order of the fields is J gene, V gene, CDR3 protein.

TRBJ2-1 TRBV5-1 ASSSGQARNNEQF
TRBJ2-7 TRBV24-1 ATSPDGYEQY
TRBJ1-1 TRBV5-1 ASSLGGPNTEAF
TRBJ1-4 TRBV6-2/TRBV6-3 ASSYAGGREKLF
TRBJ1-5 TRBV19 ASSIEGNQPQH
TRBJ2-7 TRBV12-3/TRBV12-4 ASSLAGSYEQY
TRBJ2-3 TRBV13 ASSNSRGTDTQY
TRBJ2-6 TRBV29-1 SGRFLGANVLT
TRBJ2-1 TRBV2 ASGFRTNYEQF
TRBJ1-1 TRBV12-3/TRBV12-4 ASSLWLRTNTEAF
TRBJ1-2 TRBV28 ASSLQQGSPNYGYT
TRBJ1-5 TRBV12-3/TRBV12-4 ASTPRGGHQPQH
TRBJ1-1 TRBV7-9 ASSHGFGDTEAF
TRBJ1-2 TRBV27 ASSQSRQGAIDYGYT
TRBJ1-5 TRBV6-2/TRBV6-3 ASSFGQIYQPQH
TRBJ2-5 TRBV27 ASSLYEQETQY
TRBJ2-7 TRBV28 ASSLPGQVLGPRQQY
TRBJ2-7 TRBV6-1 ASSDQTDPTFYEQY
TRBJ2-1 TRBV6-5 ASSYAEGYNEQF
TRBJ2-5 TRBV7-2 ASSSGPSGTQY
TRBJ2-1 TRBV18 ASSQSTSGSGEQF
TRBJ2-7 TRBV29-1 SVVRASGKGEQY
TRBJ1-1 TRBV3-1 ASSQVIWGTEAF
TRBJ2-3 TRBV5-1 ASSGGLAGGPSADTQY
TRBJ1-5 TRBV19 ASSTRTWSNQPQH
TRBJ2-5 TRBV29-1 SVEGEAVDGGGETQY
TRBJ1-1 TRBV20-1 SAWTGNTEAF
TRBJ2-3 TRBV7-8 ASSLHRDPEGDTQY
TRBJ2-7 TRBV12-3/TRBV12-4 ASSRPGGQSYEQY
TRBJ2-1 TRBV20-1 SARTERGSFSNEQF
TRBJ2-2 TRBV7-7 ASSNPGQGSTGELF
TRBJ1-6 TRBV6-2/TRBV6-3 ASSYSSRGPDNSPLH
TRBJ2-1 TRBV5-8 ASSLLSGYNEQF
TRBJ2-1 TRBV27 ASSKSGKSYNEQF
TRBJ2-2 TRBV7-7 ASSAALAGELF
TRBJ1-2 TRBV2 ASSGRTGPYGYT
TRBJ1-2 TRBV12-3/TRBV12-4 ASSAYYGYT
TRBJ1-3 TRBV4-2 ASRESEIGNTIY
TRBJ2-7 TRBV6-5 ASSSLYEQY
TRBJ2-5 TRBV20-1 SARDSLAGKGTQY
TRBJ2-2 TRBV20-1 SASPLGEGLSTGELF
TRBJ2-7 TRBV28 ASSLPDPSGRHEQY